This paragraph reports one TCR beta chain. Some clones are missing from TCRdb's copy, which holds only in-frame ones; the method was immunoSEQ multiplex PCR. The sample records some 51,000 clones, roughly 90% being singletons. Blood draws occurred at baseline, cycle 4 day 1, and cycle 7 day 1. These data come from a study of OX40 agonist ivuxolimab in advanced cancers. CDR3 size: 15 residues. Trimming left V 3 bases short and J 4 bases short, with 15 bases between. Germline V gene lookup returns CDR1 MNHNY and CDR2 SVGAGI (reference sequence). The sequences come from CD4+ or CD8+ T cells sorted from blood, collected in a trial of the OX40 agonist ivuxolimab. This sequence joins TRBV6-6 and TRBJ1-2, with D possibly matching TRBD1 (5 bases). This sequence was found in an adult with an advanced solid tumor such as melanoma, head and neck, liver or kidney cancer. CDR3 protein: CASSYGGDRGYGYTF. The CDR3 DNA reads TGTGCCAGCAGTTATGGAGGGGATCGTGGCTATGGCTACACCTTC.